These 10 T cell receptor beta chains came from one sample sequenced in a study of T cell repertoires in cytomegalovirus infection. TCRdb reanalysed the reads using MiXCR and keeps one entry per CDR3 protein. This sample carries fewer than 350,000 distinct CDR3 sequences, 9.5% of them seen once, and the ten largest clones take 3.5% to 4.5%. The sample consisted of PBMCs. These receptors were obtained from a human donor in good health (CMV status not recorded). Some clones in this sample may be carry-over from other donors' samples.

This clonotype has more than one count but fewer than ten. This chain joins TRBV20-1 and TRBJ2-5; 7 bases map to TRBD2. Trimming removed 6 bases from V and 2 bases from J; junction bases left unmatched: 3. Per germline, CDR1 DFQATT and CDR2 SNEGSKA (reference sequence). The CDR3 length is 12 residues. The CDR3 region is CSAKAGQETQYF. The CDR3 DNA reads TGCAGTGCAAAAGCGGGACAAGAGACCCAGTACTTC.

This clonotype has a handful of counts. This CDR3 is CASSRSGGGPTDTQYF. In DNA, the CDR3 is TGTGCCAGCAGCCGGAGTGGGGGCGGCCCCACAGATACGCAGTATTTT. The J gene is TRBJ2-3, the V gene TRBV12-3 or TRBV12-4, with D tentatively TRBD1 (6 bases). This CDR3 is built from 16 residues. Trimming removed 6 bases at V and 2 bases at J, with 18 bases between.

This clonotype came up a few times. This chain links TRBV9 with TRBJ1-6; D call uncertain. Trimming removed 0 bases at V and 7 bases at J, with 11 bases between. Germline V lookup: CDR1 SGDLS, CDR2 YYNGEE. The CDR3 is 15 amino acids. The CDR3 DNA reads TGTGCCAGCAGCGTAGGGTGGAGGGAGAATTCACCCCTCCACTTT. It yields the protein CASSVGWRENSPLHF.

There are many counts of this clonotype. The chain uses TRBV7-6 and TRBJ2-7, with a possible D match to TRBD2 (5 bases). V gave up 2 bases and J gave up 7 bases, with 18 bases separating them. The CDR3 is 15 residues long. Germline loops: CDR1 SGHVS, CDR2 FNYEAQ. The CDR3 DNA reads TGTGCCAGCAGCTTACGGAGCGGTAAGGGTATGGAGCAGTACTTC. Translation: CASSLRSGKGMEQYF.

V gene TRBV6-1 combines with J gene TRBJ2-5; TRBD2 matches 12 bases. Germline CDR1 is MNHNS and CDR2 is SASEGT. The CDR3 has 15 residues. After removal of 7 bases from V and 3 bases from J, the junction contained 6 bases not matched to a gene. The CDR3 spells CASKKRTSGEETQYF. CDR3 DNA sequence: TGTGCCAGCAAAAAAAGGACTAGCGGGGAAGAGACCCAGTACTTC.

V is TRBV9 and J is TRBJ2-1; D may match TRBD1 or TRBD2 (5 bases each). The CDR3 is made up of 15 amino acids. The germline gives CDR1 SGDLS, CDR2 YYNGEE. V dropped 6 bases and J dropped 4 bases, with 17 bases sitting between them. CDR3 coding DNA: TGTGCCAGCACCCCCGACGAGGGACCGTACAATGAGCAGTTCTTC. This encodes CASTPDEGPYNEQFF. The full variable domain, with the rest looked up from reference TRBV9 and TRBJ2-1, is DSGVTQTPKHLITATGQRVTLRCSPRSGDLSVYWYQQSLDQGLQFLIQYYNGEERAKGNILERFSAQQFPDLHSELNLSSLELGDSALYFCASTPDEGPYNEQFFGPGTRLTVL.

At least ten counts were recorded for this clonotype. The DNA of the CDR3 is TGTGCCAGCATCCCTCGGATGATCGGGGGGCTAGCGGGAGCCGGGGAGCTGTTTTTT. This codes for CASIPRMIGGLAGAGELFF. The chain carries TRBV7-2 and TRBJ2-2, with 10 bases matching TRBD2. The CDR3 totals 19 residues. V lost 7 bases to trimming and J lost 6 bases; unmatched junction nucleotides: 20. Germline V gives CDR1 SGHTA, CDR2 FQGNSA.

This clonotype was recorded at least ten times. The chain links TRBV7-2 to TRBJ2-1; D might be TRBD1 (6 bases). This CDR3 has 13 residues. Germline CDR1 reads SGHTA; CDR2 reads FQGNSA. V lost 10 bases and J 5 bases, leaving 15 bases between the germline ends. CDR3 DNA sequence: TGTGCCACCGCCCGGGACAAAAACAATGAGCAGTTCTTC. It encodes CATARDKNNEQFF. The variable domain in full, with the rest retrieved from reference TRBV7-2 and TRBJ2-1, is GAGVSQSPSNKVTEKGKDVELRCDPISGHTALYWYRQSLGQGLEFLIYFQGNSAPDKSGLPSDRFSAERTGGSVSTLTIQRTQQEDSAVYLCATARDKNNEQFFGPGTRLTVL.

The genes are TRBV28 and TRBJ2-2; unclear D gene. The V end was cut by 2 bases, the J end by 6 bases, with 7 bases between. CDR1 MDHEN and CDR2 SYDVKM come from the germline V gene. The CDR3 loop spans 13 amino acids. This CDR3 is CASSLVSPGELFF. CDR3 nucleotides: TGTGCCAGCAGTTTAGTTTCCCCCGGGGAGCTGTTTTTT.

This clonotype has just a few counts. The CDR3 reads CASSSLSGMETQYF. Here the CDR3 DNA reads TGTGCCAGCAGCTCATTATCGGGTATGGAGACCCAGTACTTC. The genes are TRBV7-9 and TRBJ2-5; no reliable D call. V lost 4 bases, J lost 5 bases, and 14 bases lay in between. CDR1 and CDR2 from the germline V gene are SEHNR and FQNEAQ (reference sequence). The CDR3 extends over 14 amino acids.